Described below is a single T cell receptor (beta chain) sequence and its context. The sample belongs to a study of cytomegalovirus exposure and HLA in healthy donors. It was with 60 Vbeta and 13 Jbeta primers that the PCR ran. Only in-frame clones appear in the TCRdb table, and some are missing; sequencing was by immunoSEQ multiplex PCR. The repertoire has around 64,000 clones, around 70% of them found once; the top ten carry 20% to 25%. This CDR3 spans 16 amino acids. Per the germline V gene, CDR1 is MGHRA and CDR2 is YSYEKL. V was pared by 5 bases and J by 4 bases, with 6 bases of the junction left unmatched.

The V gene is TRBV4-1, the J gene TRBJ2-2, with 11 bases aligning to TRBD2. The sequence came from a woman aged 30 to 39 in good health and CMV-seropositive. The sample was PBMCs. For the CDR3, the DNA is TGCGCCAGCAGCTATGGGACTAGCGGTACCACCGGGGAGCTGTTTTTT. This sequence encodes CASSYGTSGTTGELFF.